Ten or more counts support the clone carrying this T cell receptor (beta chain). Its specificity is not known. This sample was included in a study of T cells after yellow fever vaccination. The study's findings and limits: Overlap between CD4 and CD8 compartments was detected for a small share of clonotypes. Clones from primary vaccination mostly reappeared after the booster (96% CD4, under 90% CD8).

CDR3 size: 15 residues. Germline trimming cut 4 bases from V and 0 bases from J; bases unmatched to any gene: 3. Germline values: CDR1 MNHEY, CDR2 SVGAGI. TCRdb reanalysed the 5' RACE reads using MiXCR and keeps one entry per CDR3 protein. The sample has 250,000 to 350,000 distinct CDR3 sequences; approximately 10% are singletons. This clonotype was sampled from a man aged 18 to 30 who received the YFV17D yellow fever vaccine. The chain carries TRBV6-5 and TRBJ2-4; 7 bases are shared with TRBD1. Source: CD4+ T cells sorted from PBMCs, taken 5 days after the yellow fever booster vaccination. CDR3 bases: TGTGCCAGCAGTTCCGGGACAGTAGCCAAAAACATTCAGTACTTC. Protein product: CASSSGTVAKNIQYF.